These 2 T cell receptor beta chains came from one sample sequenced in a study of neurological immune-mediated disorders. Each CDR3 protein is one row after TCRdb ran MiXCR on the 5' RACE reads. The repertoire includes about 120,000 distinct CDR3 sequences, roughly 3.2% of them detected once, and over 1% sits in the top ten. Sequencing was performed on PBMCs. The source of these receptors is a woman aged 25 to 45 with multiple sclerosis.

The chain combines TRBV11-3 with TRBJ1-1, with D hard to call. Germline CDR1 reads SGHNT; CDR2 reads YENEEA. Trimming took 5 bases from V and 7 from J, leaving 20 bases between them. The CDR3 loop spans 15 amino acids. The CDR3 region is CASSDEQGGNGEAFF. The DNA for the CDR3 is TGTGCCAGCAGCGACGAACAAGGAGGGAACGGTGAAGCTTTCTTT.

In its sample, this clonotype was seen many times. The V call is TRBV20-1, the J call TRBJ1-2, with 7 nucleotides matching TRBD1. V shed 0 bases, J shed 7 bases, and the junction held 11 bases outside the gene matches. The length of the CDR3 is 15 residues. The germline gives CDR1 DFQATT, CDR2 SNEGSKA (reference sequence). CDR3 nucleotide sequence: TGCAGTGCTAGAGATCAGGCCAGGGGGAAATCTGGCTACACCTTC. Encoded protein: CSARDQARGKSGYTF.